This T cell receptor beta chain was retrieved from a study of blood T cell repertoires in COVID-19 (dated by TCRdb to 2020 to 2021). Background on the whole study: Collaborator samples came from the United States, Italy and Spain and covered acute and convalescent phases of COVID-19. The prospective study material was composed of cDNA or gDNA derived from T cells, B-cell-depleted T cells, or PBMCs. The dataset comprised deeply sampled blood TCRbeta repertoires from subjects exposed to, actively infected with, or recovered from COVID-19. The repertoires were released in a freely available public database meant as a resource for research on the immune response to SARS-CoV-2. Samples came from the ongoing ImmuneRACE study (first 160 participants) plus 1,254 subjects from 6 global collaborators. Sample metadata almost always included a de-identified subject ID, COVID-19 status, age in years and sex. Where available, HLA class I and class II types were obtained from metadata supplied by the sample provider rather than from assay-based typing. Overall results and qualifications from the work: The amount of clinical and demographic metadata varied by source and participant and was provided uncurated.

Concerning this clone itself: This receptor's antigen is unknown. Per-base qualities were not stored, and no clone one base away is much larger.

One collaborating source in Seattle enrolled patients while the patients were actively infected and followed the patients over time throughout the course of disease. Each collaborating institution followed its own protocols to collect whole blood in K2EDTA tubes. For TCRbeta analysis, collaborator samples were shipped as frozen whole blood, as isolated PBMCs, or as DNA extracted from either sample type. From cysteine to phenylalanine, the CDR3 is 13 amino acids long. The entry retains the CDR3 DNA only, 39 bases that are in frame from base 1. The trim is 6 bases for V and 7 bases for J, with a gap of 13 bases between the germline ends. The immunoSEQ Assay, a bias-controlled multiplex PCR, was used to amplify TCRbeta CDR3 regions from genomic DNA. Per the source publication's procedure: The number of nucleated cells in each sample was estimated by amplification of reference gene primers within the assay. Sequence reads were collapsed and filtered to measure the absolute abundance of every unique TCRbeta CDR3 rearrangement. Productive Simpson clonality was computed per sample as the square root of Simpson's diversity index over productive rearrangements. Not all clones reach the TCRdb copy of this immuneACCESS table, which keeps in-frame sequences only. Checked studies attribute under half of the gap to unresolved V genes and leave the rest unexplained. Clone size and the V and J calls come from that table; the DNA yielded D and trimming. The sample records nearly 300,000 clones, approximately 84% of which are singletons. More than 1.4% of the sample comes from the top ten.

Sample: peripheral blood. Recombination joined TRBV12-3 or TRBV12-4 with TRBJ2-4, with TRBD2 tentatively as D gene (6 bases match). The source is a human donor with COVID-19, enrolled during active disease. The donor label of this sample is uncertain. The nucleotide sequence is TGTGCCAGCAGCCCCCCGGGAGTTAACATTCAGTACTTC. This translates into CASSPPGVNIQYF.